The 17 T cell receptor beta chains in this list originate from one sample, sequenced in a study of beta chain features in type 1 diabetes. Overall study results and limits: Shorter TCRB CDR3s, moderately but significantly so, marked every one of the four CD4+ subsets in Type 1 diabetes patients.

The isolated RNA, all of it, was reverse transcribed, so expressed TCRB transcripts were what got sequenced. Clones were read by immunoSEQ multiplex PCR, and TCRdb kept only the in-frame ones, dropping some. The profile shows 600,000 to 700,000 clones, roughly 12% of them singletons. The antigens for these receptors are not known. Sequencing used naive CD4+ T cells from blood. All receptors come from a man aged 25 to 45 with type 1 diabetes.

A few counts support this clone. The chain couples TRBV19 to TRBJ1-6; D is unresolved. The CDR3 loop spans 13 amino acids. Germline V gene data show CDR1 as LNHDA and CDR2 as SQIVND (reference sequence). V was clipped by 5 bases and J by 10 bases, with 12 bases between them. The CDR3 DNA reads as TGTGCCAGTAGTGAGGCCGGGAAATCACCCCTCCACTTT. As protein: CASSEAGKSPLHF.

The CDR3: CASSSRDNQPQHF. The CDR3 nucleotides read TGTGCCAGCAGCTCCCGGGACAATCAGCCCCAGCATTTT. The genes are TRBV11-2 and TRBJ1-5; D gene unclear. The CDR3 runs to 13 residues. Trimming took off 4 bases at V and 3 bases at J, with 7 bases between the two ends. Germline V gives CDR1 SGHAT, CDR2 FQNNGV.

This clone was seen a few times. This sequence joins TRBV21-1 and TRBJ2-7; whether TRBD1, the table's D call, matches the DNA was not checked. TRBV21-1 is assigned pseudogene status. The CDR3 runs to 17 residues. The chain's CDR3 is CASSVTPGQGLVYEQYF. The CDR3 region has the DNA TGTGCCAGCAGCGTAACGCCGGGACAGGGTCTCGTCTACGAGCAGTACTTC.

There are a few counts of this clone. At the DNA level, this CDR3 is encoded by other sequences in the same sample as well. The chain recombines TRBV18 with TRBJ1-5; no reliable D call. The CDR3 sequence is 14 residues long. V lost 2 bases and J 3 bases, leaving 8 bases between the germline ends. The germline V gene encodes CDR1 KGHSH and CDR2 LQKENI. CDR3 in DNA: TGTGCCAGCTCACCAGACGGCTCCAATCAGCCCCAGCATTTT. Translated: CASSPDGSNQPQHF.

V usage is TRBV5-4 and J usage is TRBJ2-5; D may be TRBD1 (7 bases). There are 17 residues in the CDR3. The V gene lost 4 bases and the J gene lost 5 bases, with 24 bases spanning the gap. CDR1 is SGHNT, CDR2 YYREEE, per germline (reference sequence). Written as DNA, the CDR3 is TGTGCCAGCAGCCGGGGCGGCGGGACAGACCTGGGGGAGACCCAGTACTTC. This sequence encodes CASSRGGGTDLGETQYF.

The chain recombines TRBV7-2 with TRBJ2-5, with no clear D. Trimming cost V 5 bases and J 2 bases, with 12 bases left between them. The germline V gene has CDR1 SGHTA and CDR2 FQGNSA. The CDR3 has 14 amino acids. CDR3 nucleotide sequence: TGTGCCAGCAGCCTCAGGTTTACACAAGAGACCCAGTACTTC. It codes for CASSLRFTQETQYF.

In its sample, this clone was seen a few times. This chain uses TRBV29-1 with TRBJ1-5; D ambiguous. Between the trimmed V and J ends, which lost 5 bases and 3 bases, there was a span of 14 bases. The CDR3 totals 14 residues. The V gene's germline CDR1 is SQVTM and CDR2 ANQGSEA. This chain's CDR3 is CSVSEGGSNQPQHF. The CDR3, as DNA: TGCAGCGTTTCAGAGGGAGGGTCCAATCAGCCCCAGCATTTT.

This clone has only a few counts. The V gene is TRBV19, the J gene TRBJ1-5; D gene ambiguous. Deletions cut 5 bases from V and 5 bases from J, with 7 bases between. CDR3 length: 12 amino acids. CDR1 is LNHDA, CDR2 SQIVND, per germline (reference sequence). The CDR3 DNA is TGTGCCAGTAGTCCCTACCATCAGCCCCAGCATTTT. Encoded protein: CASSPYHQPQHF.

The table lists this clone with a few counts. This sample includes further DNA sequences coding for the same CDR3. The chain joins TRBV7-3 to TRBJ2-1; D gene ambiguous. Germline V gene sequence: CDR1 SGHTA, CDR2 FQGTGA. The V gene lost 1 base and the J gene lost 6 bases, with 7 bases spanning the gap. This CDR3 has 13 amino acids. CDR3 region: CASSLNLLNEQFF. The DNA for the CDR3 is TGTGCCAGCAGCTTAAACTTACTCAATGAGCAGTTCTTC.

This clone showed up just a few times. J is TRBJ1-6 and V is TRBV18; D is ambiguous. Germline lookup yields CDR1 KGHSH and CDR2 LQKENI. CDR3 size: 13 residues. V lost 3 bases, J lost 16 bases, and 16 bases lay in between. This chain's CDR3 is CASSPKRPPALHF. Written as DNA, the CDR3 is TGTGCCAGCTCACCCAAACGGCCTCCCGCACTCCACTTT. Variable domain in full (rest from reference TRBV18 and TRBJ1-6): NAGVMQNPRHLVRRRGQEARLRCSPMKGHSHVYWYRQLPEEGLKFMVYLQKENIIDESGMPKERFSAEFPKEGPSILRIQQVVRGDSAAYFCASSPKRPPALHFGNGTRLTVT.

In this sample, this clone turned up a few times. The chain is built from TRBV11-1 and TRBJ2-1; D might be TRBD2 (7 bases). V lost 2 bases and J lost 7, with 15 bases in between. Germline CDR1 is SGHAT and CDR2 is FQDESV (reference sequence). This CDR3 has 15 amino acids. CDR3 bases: TGTGCCAGCAGCTTAAACCCGGGGGGCCAGAATGAGCAGTTCTTC. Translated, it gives CASSLNPGGQNEQFF. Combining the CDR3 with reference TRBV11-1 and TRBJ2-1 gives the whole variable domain EAEVAQSPRYKITEKSQAVAFWCDPISGHATLYWYRQILGQGPELLVQFQDESVVDDSQLPKDRFSAERLKGVDSTLKIQPAELGDSAMYLCASSLNPGGQNEQFFGPGTRLTVL.

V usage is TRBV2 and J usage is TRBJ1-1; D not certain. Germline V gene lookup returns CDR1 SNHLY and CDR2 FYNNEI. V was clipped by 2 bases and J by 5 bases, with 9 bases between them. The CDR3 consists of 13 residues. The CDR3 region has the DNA TGTGCCAGCAGTGAAATGACCATGACTGAAGCTTTCTTT. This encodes CASSEMTMTEAFF.

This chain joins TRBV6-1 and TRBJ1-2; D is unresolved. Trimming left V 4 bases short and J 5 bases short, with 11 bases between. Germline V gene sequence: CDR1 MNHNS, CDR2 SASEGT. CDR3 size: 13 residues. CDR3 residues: CASSAQSPYGYTF. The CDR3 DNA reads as TGTGCCAGCAGTGCACAGTCCCCTTATGGCTACACCTTC.

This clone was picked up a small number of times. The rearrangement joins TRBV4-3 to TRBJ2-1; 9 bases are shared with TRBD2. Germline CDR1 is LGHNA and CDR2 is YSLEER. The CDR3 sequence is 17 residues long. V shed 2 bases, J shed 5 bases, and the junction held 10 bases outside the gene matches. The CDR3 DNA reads TGCGCCAGCAGCCAAAGGCTAGCGGGGAATGGGCACAATGAGCAGTTCTTC. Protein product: CASSQRLAGNGHNEQFF.

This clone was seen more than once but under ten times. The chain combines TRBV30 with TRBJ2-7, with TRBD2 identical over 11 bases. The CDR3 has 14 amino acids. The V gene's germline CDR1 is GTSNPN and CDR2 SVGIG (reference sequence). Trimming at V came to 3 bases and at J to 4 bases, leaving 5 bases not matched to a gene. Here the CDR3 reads CAWRLASGRYEQYF. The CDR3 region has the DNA TGTGCCTGGAGACTGGCTAGCGGGAGGTACGAGCAGTACTTC.

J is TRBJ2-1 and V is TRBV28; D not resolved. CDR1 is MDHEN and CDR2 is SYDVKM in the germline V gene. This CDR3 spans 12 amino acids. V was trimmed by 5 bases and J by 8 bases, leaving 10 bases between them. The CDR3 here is CASSTSWDEQFF. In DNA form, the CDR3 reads TGTGCCAGCAGTACCAGTTGGGATGAGCAGTTCTTC.

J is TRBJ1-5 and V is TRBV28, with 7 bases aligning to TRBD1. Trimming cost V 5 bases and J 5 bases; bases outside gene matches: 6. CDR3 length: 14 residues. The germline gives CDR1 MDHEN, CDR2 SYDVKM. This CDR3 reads CASSTGAADQPQHF. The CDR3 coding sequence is TGTGCCAGCAGTACAGGGGCTGCGGATCAGCCCCAGCATTTT.